This is a list of T cell receptor beta chains from one sample in a study of CD8 T cells in Susac syndrome. TCRdb ran MiXCR on the immunoSEQ multiplex PCR reads and lists one entry per CDR3 protein. The sample lists hundreds of thousands of distinct CDR3 sequences, roughly 90% occurring once. Sequenced input: CD8+ T cells from PBMCs. Source of these receptors: a human donor with multiple sclerosis. Each CDR3 is given with its conserved first and last residue. The D gene is left open where the match is weak. Clone size is shown for a subset of rows, as once, few, many or a class of expanded clone.

d_call	v_call	j_call	clone_size	cdr3_nt	cdr3_aa
TRBD2	TRBV27	TRBJ2-1	-	TGTGCCAGCAGTGGGGGACTAGCGGTCCACAATGAGCAGTTCTTC	CASSGGLAVHNEQFF
-	TRBV6-5	TRBJ2-5	-	TGTGCCGCGGGACTGTTTTATGAGACCCAGTACTTC	CAAGLFYETQYF
TRBD2	TRBV6-5	TRBJ2-1	-	TGTGCCAGCAGTCACCGGACGGGGGGAAACAATGAGCAGTTCTTC	CASSHRTGGNNEQFF
-	TRBV9	TRBJ1-1	once	TGTGCCAGCAGCCCCGACGACAGAGCTATCACTGAAGCTTTCTTT	CASSPDDRAITEAFF
-	TRBV23-1	TRBJ1-5	-	TGCGCCAGCAGTCAATCGTGGGGGCCGGGAGGGGGGTACAATCAGCCCCAGCATTTT	CASSQSWGPGGGYNQPQHF
-	TRBV5-6	TRBJ1-1	-	TGTGCCAGCAGCTGGGGGGTCACTGAAGCTTTCTTT	CASSWGVTEAFF
TRBD2	TRBV7-7	TRBJ2-3	-	TGTGCTAGCAGCTTAAGCGGGGCGGGCACAGATACGCAGTATTTT	CASSLSGAGTDTQYF
-	TRBV7-9	TRBJ1-3	-	TGTGCCAGCAGCTCCCCCCTGGACTCGACCATATATTTT	CASSSPLDSTIYF
-	TRBV20-1	TRBJ2-7	-	TGCAGTGCTAGAGCTCCGGGACACCCCTCCTACGAGCAGTACTTC	CSARAPGHPSYEQYF
-	TRBV7-9	TRBJ2-2	-	TGTGCCTCGCGAGCAGAGAACACCGGGGAGCTGTTTTTT	CASRAENTGELFF
-	TRBV10-3	TRBJ1-1	-	TGTGCCATCAGTGAGGAATGGGGCTCGACGGCTTTCTTT	CAISEEWGSTAFF
TRBD2	TRBV12-3/TRBV12-4	TRBJ2-5	-	TGTGCCAGCAGTTTGGGACTAGCGGGTCGAGAGACCCAGTACTTC	CASSLGLAGRETQYF
TRBD2	TRBV20-1	TRBJ2-7	-	TGCAGTGCTAGAGTCGGGGAGGGAACGTACGAGCAGTACTTC	CSARVGEGTYEQYF
-	TRBV20-1	TRBJ2-3	-	TGCAGTGCTAGAGGGGGAGATACGCAGTATTTT	CSARGGDTQYF
-	TRBV13	TRBJ2-5	-	TGTGCCAGCAGCTTAGCAGGTCAGGGGAAGACCCAGTACTTC	CASSLAGQGKTQYF
-	TRBV5-6	TRBJ1-1	-	TGTGCCAGCAGCTGGTTGGACACTGAAGCTTTCTTT	CASSWLDTEAFF
-	TRBV11-2	TRBJ2-7	-	TGTGCCAGCAGCTTCGCGGACGAGCAGTACTTC	CASSFADEQYF
TRBD2	TRBV5-1	TRBJ2-1	-	TGCGCCAGCAGCTTGGAGCGGGAGGCCCCCTACAATGAGCAGTTCTTC	CASSLEREAPYNEQFF
-	TRBV27	TRBJ2-7	-	TGTGCCAGCTCTCGCCGAGTTAATTACGAGCAGTACTTC	CASSRRVNYEQYF
-	TRBV30	TRBJ2-7	-	TGTGCCTGGAGTGGGGGGGGGCAGGGACGGATGATCTACGAGCAGTACTTC	CAWSGGGQGRMIYEQYF
-	TRBV6-2/TRBV6-3	TRBJ2-1	-	TGTGCCAGCAGTTGGGGCGGGACCTACAATGAGCAGTTCTTC	CASSWGGTYNEQFF
-	TRBV7-9	TRBJ1-1	-	TGTGCCAGCAGCCCCCAAGGGGTCGGGAGCACTGAAGCTTTCTTT	CASSPQGVGSTEAFF
-	TRBV12-3/TRBV12-4	TRBJ1-5	-	TGTGCCAGCAGGGAGGGGATGGGCAGTCAGCCCCAGCATTTT	CASREGMGSQPQHF
-	TRBV7-2	TRBJ2-3	-	TGTGCCAGCAGCCCCGACTTCACAGATACGCAGTATTTT	CASSPDFTDTQYF
TRBD2	TRBV29-1	TRBJ2-3	few	TGCAGCGTCGCAGGGACTAGCCTGAGCACAGATACGCAGTATTTT	CSVAGTSLSTDTQYF
-	TRBV7-3	TRBJ2-2	once	TGTGCCAGCAGCCCGACGGTGTACACCGGGGAGCTGTTTTTT	CASSPTVYTGELFF
-	TRBV6-6	TRBJ2-1	-	TGTGCCAGCAGTAACACCATTTACAATGAGCAGTTCTTC	CASSNTIYNEQFF
-	TRBV9	TRBJ2-1	-	TGTGCCAGCAGCCCCAGTTCGGGGATCAGCTACAATGAGCAGTTCTTC	CASSPSSGISYNEQFF
-	TRBV19	TRBJ2-7	-	TGTGCCAGTAGAGGTTCGGGGGCCTACGAGCAGTACTTC	CASRGSGAYEQYF
-	TRBV4-1	TRBJ1-2	-	TGCGCCAGCAGCCAAGATCAGGGCCACTATGGCTACACCTTC	CASSQDQGHYGYTF
-	TRBV9	TRBJ1-2	-	TGTGCCAGCAGCGTAGGAGGGCTTGGCTACACCTTC	CASSVGGLGYTF
TRBD1	TRBV20-1	TRBJ1-1	-	TGCAGTGCTAGAGACGGACAGGGTGAAGCTTTCTTT	CSARDGQGEAFF
-	TRBV7-9	TRBJ1-1	-	TGTGCCAGCAGCTTAGGGACAGAGAACACTGAAGCTTTCTTT	CASSLGTENTEAFF
-	TRBV12-3/TRBV12-4	TRBJ2-3	few	TGTGCCAGCAGTTTTGGGCTAGCGTCAGATACGCAGTATTTT	CASSFGLASDTQYF
TRBD2	TRBV19	TRBJ2-5	-	TGTGCCAGTAGTCCCGGACTAGCGGGGGCGCAAGAGACCCAGTACTTC	CASSPGLAGAQETQYF
-	TRBV7-6	TRBJ2-3	-	TGTGCCAGCAGCCCTTCCGAGGGCAGCTTCACAGATACGCAGTATTTT	CASSPSEGSFTDTQYF
TRBD2	TRBV5-4	TRBJ2-2	-	TGTGCCAGCAGTCCAGCGGGGACGCCGGGGACCGGGGAGCTGTTTTTT	CASSPAGTPGTGELFF
-	TRBV2	TRBJ1-1	-	TGTGCCAGCATACGAGGAATGAACACTGAAGCTTTCTTT	CASIRGMNTEAFF
TRBD1	TRBV20-1	TRBJ2-7	-	TGCAGTGCTTTGACAGGGGCCAACTACGAGCAGTACTTC	CSALTGANYEQYF
-	TRBV9	TRBJ2-3	-	TGTGCCAGCAGCGTATCGTGGGTCACAGATACGCAGTATTTT	CASSVSWVTDTQYF
-	TRBV4-1	TRBJ1-5	-	TGCGCCAGCAGCCAAGATCCCGAAAGTCAGCCCCAGCATTTT	CASSQDPESQPQHF
-	TRBV2	TRBJ1-6	-	TGTGCCAGCAGTCGGGACCTGAACTCCTATAATTCACCCCTCCACTTT	CASSRDLNSYNSPLHF
TRBD1	TRBV2	TRBJ1-5	-	TGTGCCAGCAGCCCAGGACAGGGGGTTGTCTCAAACAATCAGCCCCAGCATTTT	CASSPGQGVVSNNQPQHF
-	TRBV20-1	TRBJ1-2	-	TGCAGTGCTTGGACAGCGGGTTACTACACCTTC	CSAWTAGYYTF
TRBD2	TRBV25-1	TRBJ2-1	once	TGTGCCAGCAGTTGGGGACTAGAAGATTACAATGAGCAGTTCTTC	CASSWGLEDYNEQFF
TRBD1	TRBV5-1	TRBJ2-7	-	TGCGCCAGCAGCTACGACAGGGGCCAACCCTACGAGCAGTACTTC	CASSYDRGQPYEQYF
-	TRBV7-2	TRBJ1-1	few	TGTGCCAGCAGCTTAGTGCAGGGAGGGAACACTGAAGCTTTCTTT	CASSLVQGGNTEAFF
-	TRBV27	TRBJ2-2	once	TGTGCCAGCAGTTTCTGGACAGCGAACACCGGGGAGCTGTTTTTT	CASSFWTANTGELFF